One and the same sample provided the 4 T cell receptor beta chains below, sequenced in a study of human T cells and chemical hapten exposure listed by TCRdb under 2021. This specimen's time point label, per the study, means: healthy volunteer bleed at 2 weeks. Total RNA was extracted from unfractionated whole blood collected in Tempus Blood RNA tubes. The library relied on RACE. Sequencing was carried out with a NextSeq 500. TCRdb reprocessed the public reads (quality trimming at Q25 with fastp, clone calling with MiXCR) and kept in-frame beta chains. Here each entry gathers all rows of one CDR3 protein and keeps the most common genes and DNA. Recorded for this sample are over 45,000 distinct CDR3 sequences; 4.3% of them occurred a single time. The ten largest clonotypes hold 1.5% to 2% of the sample. Material for sequencing was whole blood. Every receptor here comes from a female donor in good health. Some clones in this sample may be carry-over from other donors' samples.

By proportion, this clonotype is medium-sized. This chain uses TRBV20-1 with TRBJ1-1, with 8 bases fitting TRBD1. The germline V gene has CDR1 DFQATT and CDR2 SNEGSKA (reference sequence). The CDR3 spans 14 residues. J gave up 3 bases and V 1 base, and 4 bases lay outside the gene matches. The CDR3: CSARGQGSDTEAFF. As DNA, the CDR3 is TGCAGTGCTAGAGGACAGGGGAGCGACACTGAAGCTTTCTTT.

This clonotype came up once. This chain uses TRBV19 with TRBJ2-2, with 8 bases that match TRBD2. Germline CDR1 reads LNHDA; CDR2 reads SQIVND (reference sequence). Unmatched junction bases numbered 9, after V lost 10 bases and J lost 2 bases. The CDR3 runs to 15 residues. The CDR3: CAIRVAGTNTGELFF. The CDR3 DNA follows: TGTGCCATCAGGGTAGCGGGGACCAACACCGGGGAGCTGTTTTTT.

This clonotype was observed at least ten times. The genes are TRBV2 and TRBJ1-1; TRBD1 matches 10 bases. The V gene's germline CDR1 is SNHLY and CDR2 FYNNEI. J gave up 6 bases and V 6 bases, and 7 bases lay outside the gene matches. The CDR3 is made up of 14 amino acids. The CDR3 loop reads CASRAGTGVSEAFF. In nucleotides, the CDR3 is TGTGCCAGCAGAGCTGGGACAGGGGTCTCTGAAGCTTTCTTT. Based on the CDR3 plus reference TRBV2 and TRBJ1-1, the full variable domain is EPEVTQTPSHQVTQMGQEVILRCVPISNHLYFYWYRQILGQKVEFLVSFYNNEISEKSEIFDDQFSVERPDGSNFTLKIRSTKLEDSAMYFCASRAGTGVSEAFFGQGTRLTVV.

This clonotype has ten or more counts. This chain joins TRBV12-3 or TRBV12-4 and TRBJ1-6, with D unresolved. The CDR3 has 17 residues. Trimming removed 4 bases at V and 6 bases at J, with 19 bases between. In DNA form, the CDR3 reads TGTGCCAGCAGTTGTGAACAGCGCGCAACCCCTAATTCACCCCTCCACTTT. Its protein product is CASSCEQRATPNSPLHF.